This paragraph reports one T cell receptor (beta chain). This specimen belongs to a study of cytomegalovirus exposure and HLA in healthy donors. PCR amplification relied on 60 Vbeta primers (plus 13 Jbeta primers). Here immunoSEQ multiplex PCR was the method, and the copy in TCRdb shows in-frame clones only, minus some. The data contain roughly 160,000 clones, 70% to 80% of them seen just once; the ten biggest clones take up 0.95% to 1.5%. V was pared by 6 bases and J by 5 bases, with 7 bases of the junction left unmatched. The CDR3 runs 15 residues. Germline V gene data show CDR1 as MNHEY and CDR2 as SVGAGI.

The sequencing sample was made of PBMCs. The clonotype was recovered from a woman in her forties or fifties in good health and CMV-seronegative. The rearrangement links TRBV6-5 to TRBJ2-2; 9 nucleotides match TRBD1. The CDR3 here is CASSPRTGETGELFF. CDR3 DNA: TGTGCCAGCAGCCCCCGGACAGGGGAGACCGGGGAGCTGTTTTTT.